This passage covers 21 T cell receptor beta chains from one sample sequenced in a study of post-analysis software for immune sequencing data. No antigens are known for them. Every TCR beta cDNA library bore unique molecular identifiers. MiXCR was run by TCRdb on the PCR reads, yielding one entry per CDR3 protein. The sample contains some 800,000 distinct CDR3 sequences, approximately 44% of which appear only once. Study results and limitations: Higher frequency in patients than in controls was seen for roughly five TRBV segments, with TRBV5-6, TRBV5-1 and TRBV20-1 among them.

The sequencing sample was made of blood. These receptors all stem from a girl between 5 and 17 years old with multiple sclerosis.

This chain joins TRBV6-1 and TRBJ2-2; 8 positions match TRBD1. Trimming cost V 8 bases and J 0 bases; bases outside gene matches: 2. The CDR3 runs 14 residues. Germline V gene data show CDR1 as MNHNS and CDR2 as SASEGT. CDR3 coding DNA: TGTGCCAGCCCAGGGGGCCCGAACACCGGGGAGCTGTTTTTT. Protein: CASPGGPNTGELFF.

The rearrangement links TRBV12-3 or TRBV12-4 to TRBJ2-7, with no clear D. The CDR3 extends over 15 amino acids. V dropped 1 base and J dropped 3 bases, with 13 bases sitting between them. The CDR3 sequence is CASSLEAGTYYEQYF. In nucleotides, the CDR3 is TGTGCCAGCAGTTTAGAGGCAGGCACATACTACGAGCAGTACTTC.

V usage is TRBV14 and J usage is TRBJ1-2, with unresolved D. The CDR3 contains 13 residues. Trimming took 1 base from V and 8 from J, leaving 11 bases between them. Germline V gene lookup returns CDR1 SGHDN and CDR2 FVKESK. Here the CDR3 DNA reads TGTGCCAGCAGCCAAGTAAGGCAGGCCGGCTACACCTTC. Its protein product is CASSQVRQAGYTF.

The chain employs TRBV25-1 and TRBJ2-7, with 7 bases matching TRBD2. Per germline, CDR1 MGHDK and CDR2 SYGVNS. The CDR3 runs to 15 residues. With 3 bases clipped from V and 1 base from J, the junction kept 6 bases outside the gene matches. CDR3 DNA sequence: TGTGCCAGCAGTGATGGCGGGAGTGGATCCTACGAGCAGTACTTC. It encodes CASSDGGSGSYEQYF.

This chain links TRBV13 with TRBJ2-4; 7 bases line up with TRBD2. The germline CDR1 and CDR2 sequences are PRHDT and FYEKMQ (reference sequence). The junction had 3 bases not matched to a gene; V was cut back by 2 bases and J by 5 bases. This CDR3 is built from 14 residues. The CDR3 protein is CASSLRGRENIQYF. The CDR3 DNA reads as TGTGCCAGCAGCTTAAGAGGGAGGGAAAACATTCAGTACTTC.

V and J are TRBV15 and TRBJ1-1; D gene unclear. Germline lookup yields CDR1 LNHNV and CDR2 YYDKDF (reference sequence). The CDR3 loop spans 13 amino acids. V lost 5 bases, J lost 8 bases, and 15 bases lay in between. The CDR3 nucleotides read TGTGCCACCAGCGCGGAAGCCACCGTGGAAGCTTTCTTT. Translation: CATSAEATVEAFF. Together with reference TRBV15 and TRBJ1-1, the CDR3 gives the full variable domain: DAMVIQNPRYQVTQFGKPVTLSCSQTLNHNVMYWYQQKSSQAPKLLFHYYDKDFNNEADTPDNFQSRRPNTSFCFLDIRSPGLGDTAMYLCATSAEATVEAFFGQGTRLTVV.

This clonotype was observed a few times. This chain uses TRBV20-1 with TRBJ2-4; D ambiguous. There are 14 residues in the CDR3. Trimming left V 0 bases short and J 0 bases short, with 6 bases between. In germline, CDR1 is DFQATT, CDR2 SNEGSKA (reference sequence). CDR3 nucleotides: TGCAGTGCTAGAGAGCGGCTAGCCAAAAACATTCAGTACTTC. Its protein is CSARERLAKNIQYF.

The chain joins TRBV10-3 to TRBJ2-2; no clear D. Trimming pared 9 bases from V and 0 bases from J, leaving 11 bases between. The CDR3 runs to 14 residues. Germline V lookup: CDR1 ENHRY, CDR2 SYGVKD. The CDR3: CAIWAGSNTGELFF. The CDR3 DNA follows: TGTGCCATATGGGCAGGTTCGAACACCGGGGAGCTGTTTTTT.

In this sample, this clonotype turned up a few times. The V and J genes are TRBV3-1 and TRBJ2-1; a weak D match, TRBD2 (6 bases). From germline, CDR1 is LGHDT and CDR2 YNNKEL (reference sequence). CDR3 length: 14 amino acids. V gave up 5 bases and J gave up 5 bases, with 13 bases separating them. Here the CDR3 DNA reads TGTGCCAGCAGCTTCAGCGGGCTACACAATGAGCAGTTCTTC. It specifies CASSFSGLHNEQFF.

The rearrangement joins TRBV20-1 to TRBJ2-3; D unresolved. The V gene lost 5 bases and the J gene lost 0 bases, with 12 bases spanning the gap. This CDR3 region has 14 residues. Germline lookup yields CDR1 DFQATT and CDR2 SNEGSKA (reference sequence). CDR3: CSALTGFSTDTQYF. DNA of the CDR3: TGCAGTGCTTTGACCGGTTTTAGCACAGATACGCAGTATTTT.

This clonotype was seen ten or more times. The genes are TRBV7-8 and TRBJ2-5, with 7 bases aligning to TRBD2. V was clipped by 4 bases and J by 0 bases; unmatched bases: 11. The CDR3 has 17 residues. CDR1 is SGHVS, CDR2 FQNEAQ, per germline. The DNA of the CDR3 is TGTGCCAGCAGCTCGCCAGCGGGGAGGAGACACCAAGAGACCCAGTACTTC. Its translation is CASSSPAGRRHQETQYF.

This rearrangement joins TRBV7-9 to TRBJ1-5, with TRBD1 matching over 8 bases. The V and J ends lost 4 bases and 4 bases, in that order; junction bases with no gene match: 6. CDR1 SEHNR and CDR2 FQNEAQ come from the germline V gene (reference sequence). This CDR3 is built from 15 residues. CDR3 loop: CASSSTGVPNQPQHF. As DNA, the CDR3 is TGTGCCAGCAGCTCGACAGGGGTGCCAAATCAGCCCCAGCATTTT.

Only one count was recorded for this clonotype. The chain is built from TRBV11-2 and TRBJ2-7; the D call may be TRBD1 or TRBD2 (5 bases each). The CDR3 extends over 15 amino acids. V was trimmed by 1 base and J by 7 bases, leaving 17 bases between them. Germline CDR1 SGHAT, CDR2 FQNNGV. The CDR3 coding sequence is TGTGCCAGCAGCTTAGGTTCCGGGGCCGACAATGAGCAGTACTTC. This gives the protein CASSLGSGADNEQYF.

This clonotype was detected only a few times. The chain couples TRBV6-1 to TRBJ2-6; 12 nucleotides match TRBD1. The germline CDR1 and CDR2 sequences are MNHNS and SASEGT. V gave up 4 bases and J gave up 1 base; unmatched junction bases: 11. This CDR3 is 20 amino acids long. The CDR3 nucleotides are TGTGCCAGCAGTGTATCCCGGGACAGGGGGCGAGAGTCTGGGGCCAACGTCCTGACTTTC. Translation gives CASSVSRDRGRESGANVLTF.

The chain combines TRBV27 with TRBJ2-1; 9 bases line up with TRBD1. This CDR3 has 15 amino acids. Germline V CDR1 and CDR2: MNHEY, SMNVEV (reference sequence). V was pared by 5 bases and J by 3 bases, with 5 bases of the junction left unmatched. The CDR3 here is CASSAGTGYYNEQFF. The CDR3 region has the DNA TGTGCCAGCAGTGCGGGGACAGGGTACTACAATGAGCAGTTCTTC.

This rearrangement joins TRBV7-3 to TRBJ2-4; D is ambiguous. Trimming pared 8 bases from V and 13 bases from J, leaving 15 bases between. Per germline, CDR1 SGHTA and CDR2 FQGTGA. This CDR3 contains 11 residues. CDR3 in amino acids: CASGLPPEQYF. In nucleotides, the CDR3 is TGTGCCAGCGGCCTCCCCCCTGAGCAGTACTTC. Supplemented by reference TRBV7-3 and TRBJ2-4, the full variable domain reads GAGVSQTPSNKVTEKGKYVELRCDPISGHTALYWYRQSLGQGPEFLIYFQGTGAADDSGLPNDRFFAVRPEGSVSTLKIQRTERGDSAVYLCASGLPPEQYFGAGTRLSVL.

A few counts support this clonotype. The chain joins TRBV12-3 or TRBV12-4 to TRBJ1-1, with 7 bases identical to TRBD1. With 5 bases clipped from V and 1 base from J, the junction kept 4 bases outside the gene matches. The CDR3 runs to 14 residues. The CDR3 nucleotides are TGTGCCAGCAGTCACCGGACAGGGAACACTGAAGCTTTCTTT. Translated: CASSHRTGNTEAFF.

Only a few counts were recorded for this clonotype. This sequence joins TRBV15 and TRBJ2-1; D remains ambiguous. Germline CDR1 and CDR2: LNHNV and YYDKDF (reference sequence). The CDR3 sequence is 14 residues long. Trimming stripped 3 bases from V and 4 bases from J, with 10 bases between. DNA for the CDR3: TGTGCCACCAGCAGGGCGGATCCTTACAATGAGCAGTTCTTC. Translation gives CATSRADPYNEQFF.

J is TRBJ2-3 and V is TRBV12-3 or TRBV12-4; TRBD2 is a possible D gene (6 bases). V was clipped by 3 bases and J by 8 bases, with 12 bases between them. This CDR3 comprises 13 residues. CDR3 DNA sequence: TGTGCCAGCAGTTTTTACGGGAGCGGTACGCAGTATTTT. Its protein is CASSFYGSGTQYF.

CDR3 DNA sequence: TGCGCCAGCCGCCTCCCTGAAGCGGGATCCTCCTACAATGAGCAGTTCTTC. Amino acids: CASRLPEAGSSYNEQFF. The chain employs TRBV5-1 and TRBJ2-1; 7 bases map to TRBD2. The CDR3 totals 17 residues. V was clipped by 7 bases and J by 0 bases; unmatched bases: 13. Per germline, CDR1 SGHRS and CDR2 YFSETQ.

This CDR3 is CASSLGLFPSYNEQFF. CDR3 nucleotides: TGTGCCAGCAGCTTGGGACTGTTCCCTTCCTACAATGAGCAGTTCTTC. V gene TRBV7-2 combines with J gene TRBJ2-1; D may be TRBD2 (6 bases). This CDR3 is built from 16 residues. Germline CDR1 is SGHTA and CDR2 is FQGNSA. V was cut by 3 bases and J by 1 base, with 13 bases left in between.